The 22 T cell receptor beta chains listed next were all sequenced from one sample in a study of T cell responses to AZD1222 COVID-19 vaccine. The method was immunoSEQ multiplex PCR; TCRdb's version includes in-frame clones alone and lacks a portion of them. The sample contains some 70,000 clones, less than 90% of which appear only once. This specimen was peripheral blood, taken on day 0 of AZD1222 vaccination. All receptors come from an adult in good health.

A single count supports this clone. This chain links TRBV19 with TRBJ2-7, with 10 nucleotides matching TRBD2. Losses at the gene ends were 7 bases for V and 0 bases for J; bases not matched to a gene: 3. The germline V gene has CDR1 LNHDA and CDR2 SQIVND (reference sequence). The CDR3 runs 14 residues. CDR3 DNA sequence: TGTGCCAGTACTTCTAGCGGGGGCTCCTACGAGCAGTACTTC. It codes for CASTSSGGSYEQYF.

This chain links TRBV10-3 with TRBJ2-2; D gene uncertain. Germline V gene lookup returns CDR1 ENHRY and CDR2 SYGVKD. CDR3 length equals 16 residues. Trimming took 0 bases from V and 4 from J, leaving 12 bases between them. This CDR3 reads CAISESSGLGTGELFF. CDR3 sequence (DNA): TGTGCCATCAGTGAGTCTTCAGGTCTGGGCACCGGGGAGCTGTTTTTT.

This clone rates as large. The chain is built from TRBV27 and TRBJ1-6; the match to TRBD1 covers 7 bases. Trimming removed 5 bases from V and 6 bases from J; junction bases left unmatched: 10. The CDR3 covers 16 residues. In germline, CDR1 is MNHEY, CDR2 SMNVEV (reference sequence). In DNA form, the CDR3 reads TGTGCCAGCAGTCTCGCCGCCGGGACAGTTAATTCACCCCTCCACTTT. It codes for CASSLAAGTVNSPLHF.

The genes are TRBV6-5 and TRBJ1-5, with D unclear. V lost 0 bases to trimming and J lost 5 bases, with 11 bases between them. CDR1 MNHEY and CDR2 SVGAGI come from the germline V gene. There are 15 residues in the CDR3. CDR3 amino acids: CASSYSIPLDQPQHF. The CDR3 nucleotides are TGTGCCAGCAGTTACTCGATCCCCCTTGATCAGCCCCAGCATTTT.

J is TRBJ2-5 and V is TRBV7-9; no definite D call. CDR3 length equals 13 residues. Germline V gene data show CDR1 as SEHNR and CDR2 as FQNEAQ (reference sequence). Trimming removed 6 bases from V and 1 base from J, with 9 bases in between. CDR3 DNA: TGTGCCAGCAGGCCAGAGGTCCAAGAGACCCAGTACTTC. This translates into CASRPEVQETQYF.

With regard to this clone: Other nucleotide sequences from this sample produce the same CDR3. The rearrangement joins TRBV28 to TRBJ2-6; 7 nucleotides match TRBD1. Germline V CDR1 and CDR2: MDHEN, SYDVKM. CDR3 length equals 15 residues. Unmatched junction bases numbered 1, after V lost 5 bases and J lost 0 bases. This CDR3 reads CASSRQGSGANVLTF. CDR3 DNA: TGTGCCAGCAGTAGACAGGGCTCTGGGGCCAACGTCCTGACTTTC.

The chain carries TRBV19 and TRBJ1-2, with 8 bases lining up with TRBD1. V dropped 8 bases and J dropped 1; count of bases not matched to a gene: 3. The CDR3 loop spans 13 amino acids. Germline V gene data show CDR1 as LNHDA and CDR2 as SQIVND (reference sequence). The CDR3 region has the DNA TGTGCCAGTGGGACAGGCTATAACTATGGCTACACCTTC. Translated: CASGTGYNYGYTF.

V and J are TRBV27 and TRBJ2-7; a possible D gene is TRBD1 (5 bases). V was pared by 2 bases and J by 4 bases, with 15 bases between. Germline assignment: CDR1 MNHEY and CDR2 SMNVEV (reference sequence). This CDR3 comprises 15 residues. The CDR3 nucleotides read TGTGCCAGCAGTTTAATGGCAGGGCTAGGGTACGAGCAGTACTTC. Translating it yields CASSLMAGLGYEQYF.

The genes are TRBV2 and TRBJ2-7; no definite D call. This CDR3 comprises 16 residues. Germline CDR1 is SNHLY and CDR2 is FYNNEI. V dropped 0 bases and J dropped 0 bases, with 12 bases sitting between them. CDR3 in DNA: TGTGCCAGCAGTGAAGCACTTGTCCTCAACTCCTACGAGCAGTACTTC. Translating gives CASSEALVLNSYEQYF. Based on the CDR3 plus reference TRBV2 and TRBJ2-7, the full variable domain is EPEVTQTPSHQVTQMGQEVILRCVPISNHLYFYWYRQILGQKVEFLVSFYNNEISEKSEIFDDQFSVERPDGSNFTLKIRSTKLEDSAMYFCASSEALVLNSYEQYFGPGTRLTVT.

CDR3 DNA sequence: TGCGCCAGCAGCTTGGCCGGACAGGGTGAGACCCAGTACTTC. Translation: CASSLAGQGETQYF. This sequence joins TRBV5-1 and TRBJ2-5, with 8 positions matching TRBD1. CDR1 is SGHRS, CDR2 YFSETQ, per germline. Trimming at V came to 0 bases and at J to 5 bases, leaving 3 bases not matched to a gene. This CDR3 region has 14 residues. Drawing the rest from reference TRBV5-1 and TRBJ2-5, the complete variable domain is KAGVTQTPRYLIKTRGQQVTLSCSPISGHRSVSWYQQTPGQGLQFLFEYFSETQRNKGNFPGRFSGRQFSNSRSEMNVSTLELGDSALYLCASSLAGQGETQYFGPGTRLLVL.

This chain connects TRBV18 to TRBJ1-3; tentative D call: TRBD1 (5 bases). Germline CDR1 and CDR2: KGHSH and LQKENI. The CDR3 has 16 residues. V was cut by 2 bases and J by 2 bases, with 13 bases left in between. CDR3 nucleotide sequence: TGTGCCAGCTCACCAAGGTCGACAGTTACTGGAAACACCATATATTTT. Protein product: CASSPRSTVTGNTIYF.

The chain links TRBV7-9 to TRBJ1-1, with D unresolved. CDR1 SEHNR and CDR2 FQNEAQ come from the germline V gene (reference sequence). The CDR3 runs 14 residues. V lost 3 bases to trimming and J lost 0 bases, with 8 bases between them. The CDR3 is CASSFGSMNTEAFF. The CDR3 DNA reads as TGTGCCAGCAGCTTTGGGAGCATGAACACTGAAGCTTTCTTT.

The rearrangement joins TRBV6-2 or TRBV6-3 to TRBJ2-1; 14 positions agree with TRBD2. The CDR3 runs 16 residues. Germline assignment: CDR1 MNHEY and CDR2 SVGEGT. Trimming cost V 6 bases and J 6 bases; bases outside gene matches: 7. Here the CDR3 DNA reads TGTGCCAGCAGCACCGGGACTAGCGGGGGCCGCAATGAGCAGTTCTTC. Translating it yields CASSTGTSGGRNEQFF.

This chain links TRBV19 with TRBJ1-4, with no clear D. Germline V lookup: CDR1 LNHDA, CDR2 SQIVND (reference sequence). CDR3 size: 15 residues. V shed 9 bases and J shed 4 bases, with 18 bases lying between them. The CDR3 sequence is CASRGVGADNEKLFF. DNA of the CDR3: TGTGCCAGCCGTGGGGTGGGAGCAGATAATGAAAAACTGTTTTTT.

The chain links TRBV6-5 to TRBJ1-1; 7 bases map to TRBD1. The CDR3 runs to 15 residues. Germline V CDR1 and CDR2: MNHEY, SVGAGI. The junction had 9 bases not matched to a gene; V was cut back by 5 bases and J by 3 bases. CDR3 sequence reads: CASSRTGQSHTEAFF. CDR3 sequence (DNA): TGTGCCAGCAGTCGTACGGGACAGTCCCACACTGAAGCTTTCTTT.

The V gene is TRBV30, the J gene TRBJ2-5; D is ambiguous. Trimming removed 2 bases from V and 4 bases from J, with 11 bases in between. The CDR3 has 13 amino acids. The germline gives CDR1 GTSNPN, CDR2 SVGIG (reference sequence). The CDR3 protein is CAWSLWVRETQYF. CDR3 DNA: TGTGCCTGGAGTCTATGGGTGAGAGAGACCCAGTACTTC.

The V call is TRBV7-3, the J call TRBJ2-2; no clear D. The V gene lost 6 bases and the J gene lost 5 bases, with 10 bases spanning the gap. The CDR3 runs 13 residues. Germline CDR1 SGHTA, CDR2 FQGTGA. The CDR3 is CASRRQETGELFF. The CDR3 nucleotides read TGTGCCAGCAGACGCCAGGAGACCGGGGAGCTGTTTTTT.

This clone has just a few counts. The chain recombines TRBV18 with TRBJ1-1; perhaps TRBD1 as D (6 bases). Per the germline V gene, CDR1 is KGHSH and CDR2 is LQKENI. Trimming shortened V by 4 bases and J by 1 base, and 13 bases separated the two germline ends. The CDR3 runs 15 residues. This chain's CDR3 is CASSHGRDKNTEAFF. The CDR3 DNA sequence: TGTGCCAGCTCACACGGCCGGGACAAGAACACTGAAGCTTTCTTT.

This clone came up a few times. The chain recombines TRBV28 with TRBJ1-6; D is uncertain. Per the germline V gene, CDR1 is MDHEN and CDR2 is SYDVKM. The CDR3 length is 15 residues. Trimming pared 3 bases from V and 0 bases from J, leaving 6 bases between. The CDR3 sequence is CASSFKSSYNSPLHF. The CDR3 DNA sequence: TGTGCCAGCAGTTTTAAGAGCTCCTATAATTCACCCCTCCACTTT.

The chain has TRBV28 and TRBJ1-2; 7 nucleotides match TRBD1. Germline loops: CDR1 MDHEN, CDR2 SYDVKM. The CDR3 is 14 amino acids. V gave up 7 bases and J gave up 9 bases; unmatched junction bases: 14. The CDR3 DNA reads as TGTGCCAGCACACCCAGAAGGGACAGTGTGAGCTACACCTTC. Amino acid sequence: CASTPRRDSVSYTF.

The table lists this clone with a few counts. The J gene is TRBJ1-1, the V gene TRBV3-1 (or the pseudogene TRBV3-2); D unresolved. Deletions cut 1 base from V and 5 bases from J, with 5 bases between. CDR3 length: 12 amino acids. The germline gives CDR1 LGHDT, CDR2 YNNKEL (reference sequence). The CDR3 protein is CASSQGPTEAFF. For the CDR3, the DNA is TGTGCCAGCAGCCAAGGCCCTACTGAAGCTTTCTTT.

The chain has TRBV28 and TRBJ1-2; TRBD1 is a possible D gene (6 bases). CDR1 is MDHEN and CDR2 is SYDVKM in the germline V gene. The CDR3 loop spans 14 amino acids. Trimming left V 3 bases short and J 5 bases short, with 13 bases between. The CDR3 region has the DNA TGTGCCAGCAGTTTGCCGACAGGATCGTATGGCTACACCTTC. Its translation: CASSLPTGSYGYTF.